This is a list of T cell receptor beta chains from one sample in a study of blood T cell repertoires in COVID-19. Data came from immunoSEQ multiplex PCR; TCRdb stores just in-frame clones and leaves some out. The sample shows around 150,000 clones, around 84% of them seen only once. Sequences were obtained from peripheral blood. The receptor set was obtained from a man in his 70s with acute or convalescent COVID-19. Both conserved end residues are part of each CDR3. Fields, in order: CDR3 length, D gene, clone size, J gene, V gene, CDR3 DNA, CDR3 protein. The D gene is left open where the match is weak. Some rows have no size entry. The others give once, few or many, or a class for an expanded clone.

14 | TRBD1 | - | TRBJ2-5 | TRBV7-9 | TGTGCCAGCAGCCCCGGGACAGTACAAGAGACCCAGTACTTC | CASSPGTVQETQYF
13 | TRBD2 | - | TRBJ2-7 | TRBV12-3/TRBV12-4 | TGTGCCAGCTCTCAAGGCGCGGGAGGCGAGCAGTACTTC | CASSQGAGGEQYF
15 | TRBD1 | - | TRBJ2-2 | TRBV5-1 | TGCGCCAGCAGCTTGGGACAGGGGCGTCCCGGGGAGCTGTTTTTT | CASSLGQGRPGELFF
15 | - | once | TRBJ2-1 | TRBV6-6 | TGTGCCAGCAGTTACGGGGGGGCGAGTTACAATGAGCAGTTCTTC | CASSYGGASYNEQFF
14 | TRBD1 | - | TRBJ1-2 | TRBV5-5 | TGTGCCAGCAGCTTCGGGACAGGGGGCAATGGCTACACCTTC | CASSFGTGGNGYTF
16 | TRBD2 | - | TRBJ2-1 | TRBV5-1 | TGCGCCAGCAGCTTTAACGGGGGAGGGGTTTGGGATGAGCAGTTCTTC | CASSFNGGGVWDEQFF
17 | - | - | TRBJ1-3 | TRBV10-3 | TGTGCCATCAGTGAGAGTTTGACAGTGGACTCTGGAAACACCATATATTTT | CAISESLTVDSGNTIYF
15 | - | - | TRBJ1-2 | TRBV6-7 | TGTGCCAGCACCGGGGGAGGGGACGGATCCTATGGCTACACCTTC | CASTGGGDGSYGYTF
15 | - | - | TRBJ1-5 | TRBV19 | TGTGCCAGTACTGATTGGGCCCCCCCTAATCAGCCCCAGCATTTT | CASTDWAPPNQPQHF
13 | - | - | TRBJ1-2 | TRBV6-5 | TGTGCCAGCAGTCCTCATCAGGGAAATGGCTACACCTTC | CASSPHQGNGYTF
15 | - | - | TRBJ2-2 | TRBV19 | TGTGCCAGTAGTTCCCTGGGGGGAGCGGTCGGGGAGCTGTTTTTT | CASSSLGGAVGELFF
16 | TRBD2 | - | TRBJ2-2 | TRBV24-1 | TGTGCCACCAGTGATTGGACTAGCGGGAACACCGGGGAGCTGTTTTTT | CATSDWTSGNTGELFF
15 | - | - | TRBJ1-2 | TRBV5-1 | TGCGCCAGCAGCTTGGTTGCGGGTGCTAACTATGGCTACACCTTC | CASSLVAGANYGYTF
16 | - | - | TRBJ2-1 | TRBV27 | TGTGCCAGCAGTTTACAGGGAACGCATACCTACAATGAGCAGTTCTTC | CASSLQGTHTYNEQFF
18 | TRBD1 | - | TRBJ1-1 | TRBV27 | TGTGCCAGCAGTTTTTCGAATGCAGGGGGGACAGTGAACACTGAAGCTTTCTTT | CASSFSNAGGTVNTEAFF
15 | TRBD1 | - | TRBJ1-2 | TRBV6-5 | TGTGCCAGCAGTTCTAAGCCCACAGGGGGCGACGGCTACACCTTC | CASSSKPTGGDGYTF
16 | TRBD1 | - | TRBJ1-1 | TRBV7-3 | TGTGCCAGCAGCGCCGGGACAGCCCCCATGAACACTGAAGCTTTCTTT | CASSAGTAPMNTEAFF
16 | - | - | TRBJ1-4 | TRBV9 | TGTGCCAGCAGCGTAGGGGCGGGGGAGACTAATGAAAAACTGTTTTTT | CASSVGAGETNEKLFF
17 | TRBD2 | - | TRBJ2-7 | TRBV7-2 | TGTGCCAGCAGCATAGGACTAGCGGGGGCTCTTCGGGACGAGCAGTACTTC | CASSIGLAGALRDEQYF
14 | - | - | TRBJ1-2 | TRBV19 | TGTGCCAGTAGTTCGTTGGGGGGAAACTATGGCTACACCTTC | CASSSLGGNYGYTF
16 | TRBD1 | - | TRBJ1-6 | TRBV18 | TGTGCCAGCTCACCACAGGAGACAGGGAATAATTCACCCCTCCACTTT | CASSPQETGNNSPLHF
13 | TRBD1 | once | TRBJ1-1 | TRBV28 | TGTGCCAGCAGTTCCCAGGGGGTCCCTGAAGCTTTCTTT | CASSSQGVPEAFF
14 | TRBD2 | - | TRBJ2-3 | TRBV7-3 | TGTGCCAGCAGCTCAGCGGGGAGCACAGATACGCAGTATTTT | CASSSAGSTDTQYF
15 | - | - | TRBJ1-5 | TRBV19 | TGTGCCAGTAGTATCGGCCGACAGGAAAATCAGCCCCAGCATTTT | CASSIGRQENQPQHF
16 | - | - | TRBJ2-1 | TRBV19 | TGTGCCAGTAGTATAATAGGCGGGACCCCCTACAATGAGCAGTTCTTC | CASSIIGGTPYNEQFF
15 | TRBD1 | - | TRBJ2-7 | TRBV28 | TGTGCCAGCAGCACACAGGGGGCCCACTCCTACGAGCAGTACTTC | CASSTQGAHSYEQYF
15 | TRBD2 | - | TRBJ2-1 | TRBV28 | TGTGCCAGCAGTTTACTAGCGGGGGGGCTCAATGAGCAGTTCTTC | CASSLLAGGLNEQFF
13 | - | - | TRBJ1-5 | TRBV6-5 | TGTGCCAGCAGTAGGAATTCGGGGCAGCCCCAGCATTTT | CASSRNSGQPQHF
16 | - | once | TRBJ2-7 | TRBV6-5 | TGTGCCAGCAGTTACTCCGGACACGGTGTGGGCTACGAGCAGTACTTC | CASSYSGHGVGYEQYF
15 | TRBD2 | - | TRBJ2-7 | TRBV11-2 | TGTGCCAGCAGCTTAGGCACGGGGGGTCCCTACGAGCAGTACTTC | CASSLGTGGPYEQYF
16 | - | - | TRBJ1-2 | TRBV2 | TGTGCCAGCAGTGAGCGTGGTGCAGGGATCAACTATGGCTACACCTTC | CASSERGAGINYGYTF
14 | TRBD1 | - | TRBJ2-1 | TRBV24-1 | TGTGCCACCCGGCGGACAGGGGGGGAGAATGAGCAGTTCTTC | CATRRTGGENEQFF
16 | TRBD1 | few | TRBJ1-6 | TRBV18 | TGTGCCAGCTCCCGCGTGAGCAAAGGGGGCGATTCACCCCTCCACTTT | CASSRVSKGGDSPLHF